This T cell receptor (beta chain) was identified in a study of cytomegalovirus exposure and HLA in healthy donors (TCRdb year 2017). Notes on the research overall: In an earlier analysis of approximately 640 of the donors, 276 Gb of sequence data and 90 million to 120 million unique TCR beta sequences from about 180 million T cells were reported. Approximately 300 gigabases of sequencing data and 70 million to 95 million unique TCR sequences made up an early release that covered 640 HLA-typed donors. Of the 350 to 400 genotyped donors, roughly 85% fell in the genetic ancestry cluster associated with self-reported Caucasian donors. The study was designed to test whether signatures of past pathogen exposure could be identified by cataloging public T cell receptors. The T cell repertoires of under 750 subjects were profiled by immunosequencing and related to cytomegalovirus serostatus. Along with the approximately 600-subject first cohort, a separate validation cohort of over 90 different subjects was used. The study combined high-throughput TCR immunosequencing, statistical association of individual TCRs with disease status, and machine learning to predict cytomegalovirus infection status. To study patterns of TCR occurrence, a later analysis re-analyzed previously published TCR beta repertoires from around 660 donors and added high-resolution HLA genotyping. In the later analysis, no new phenotypic data were used to find candidate immune exposures; instead, reliance was placed on TCR beta sequences and their occurrence across donors. In an earlier analysis of around 540 of the donors, high-throughput TCR beta sequencing was used to judge whether each TCR beta V gene segment behaved as functional or pseudogenic. Donor age, sex, ethnicity and CMV serostatus were compiled together with the repertoire data. A later genetic analysis used genome-wide SNP genotypes for about 55% of the 666 donors, treating that subset as a discovery cohort. Every discovery cohort repertoire had been produced on one sequencing platform. Class I and class II HLA loci were covered by the typing at four-digit resolution. The number of typed donors differed by locus: roughly 629-640 for A, B, C, DRB1 and DQB1; 500 to 550 for DQA1; 606 for DPA1; and around 470 for DPB1. Several DR-DQ haplotypes were treated as single units for association and clustering because of strong linkage in the cohort. Across around 400 genotyped donors of the cohort, an average of 235,054 unique TCR beta nucleotide sequences per donor were sequenced, and roughly 18% of those sequences were non-productive. Summary of the overall study and its limitations: A later analysis found that most CMV-associated TCR beta chains appeared HLA-restricted, with HLA associations seemingly driven largely by CMV exposure. A few of the identified cytomegalovirus-associated TCR beta chains were confirmed in vitro to be specific for cytomegalovirus antigens. When HLA alleles, especially DR and DQ, strongly co-occurred, attributing TCR associations to individual alleles was difficult. The classifier was reported to diagnose cytomegalovirus status with high specificity and sensitivity in both the original cohort and the validation cohort. CMV serostatus was the only immune exposure information available for the cohort. Correlated functional status among segregating V segments might be attributable to linkage disequilibrium, but an unknown experimental factor could not be ruled out. A later analysis found that TCR association rates varied across HLA loci, with DRB1 alleles showing the most associated TCRs and HLA-C alleles the fewest. The study listed approximately 160 TCR beta chains as associated with cytomegalovirus. A later analysis reported that several top co-occurrence clusters appeared linked to parvovirus B19, influenza, CMV and Epstein-Barr virus. A cluster of highly shared sequence variants was judged likely to represent a technical artifact of the sequencing pipeline. The cohort was sequenced for TCR beta chains only, and without alpha or paired-chain data the features that could be detected were limited. A further reported finding was that TCR beta sequences accurately predicted the HLA-A and HLA-B alleles for most subjects in the first cohort. The earlier analysis of approximately 560 of the donors excluded some 15 rarely observed V segments, including chromosome 9 orphons, because counts were too low. According to a later genetic analysis, donors in an Asian-associated ancestry cluster had fewer N-insertions in productive TCRs than the approximately 670-donor mean. Across donors, most TCR sequences were observed very rarely, whereas some public TCRs were present in many individuals. Compared with equally common non-associated chains, HLA-associated TCR beta chains in a later analysis were more clonally expanded and had lower generation probabilities. Broadly in line with IMGT annotations, most TCR beta V segments showed up in productive rearrangements about 90% or about 30% of the time in an earlier analysis of 587 of the donors. HLA typing was unavailable for some donors at each locus, so association tests used only the typed subset. At a false discovery rate of 0.05, a later analysis linked 15,000 to 20,000 TCR beta sequences to specific HLA alleles. It was suggested by the authors that the approach could potentially be generalized to other disease states and immunological phenotypes. An association between a missense DCLRE1C variant and V-gene and J-gene trimming of TCR beta chains was found in a later genetic analysis and replicated in an independent cohort. Roughly uniform sequencing depth across donors was assumed in presence/absence analyses, although this assumption may not hold.

The cohort comprised around 700 healthy bone marrow donors. All cohort members were sampled while nominally healthy, although unrecorded immune exposures were likely present. The donor tested CMV seropositive, placing the donor among the 289 seropositive members of the cohort. A peripheral blood sample was collected from each donor, and TCR beta sequencing was performed on peripheral blood mononuclear cells. The Qiagen DNeasy Blood Extraction Kit was used to extract genomic DNA from the blood cell samples. This clone turned up a few times. Its antigen is currently not known. No base qualities exist here, and no much larger clone lies one base off it. Preparation of the library involved the immunoSEQ multiplex PCR assay. For the multiplex PCR, a mixture combining 60 forward primers for TCR Vbeta segments and 13 reverse primers for TCR Jbeta segments was used. Amplification of the CDR3 region of rearranged TCR beta genes was performed with a multiplex PCR assay on genomic DNA. The Illumina HiSeq System was used to sequence the amplified TCR beta libraries as 87-base-pair reads. The source study handled its data this way. A later analysis counted about 76 million unique TCR beta chains across the 550 to 750 repertoires, and some 12 million of these chains were shared by at least two donors. A nearest-neighbor algorithm error-corrected the raw reads and collapsed the reads into unique sequences, merging closely related sequences to remove PCR and sequencing errors. To assign V, D and J gene segments, CDR3 sequences were aligned to IMGT reference sequences. For a sequence to be retained, at least a six-nucleotide match to both a V gene segment and a J gene segment was required. A rearrangement counted as productive if the CDR3 had no stop codons and remained in frame with V and J, and every other rearrangement counted as non-productive. CDR3 was defined by IMGT convention, running from the second conserved V-encoded cysteine to the conserved J-encoded phenylalanine. The earlier analysis of 500 to 750 of the donors excluded any sequence lacking an unambiguous match to a single V gene segment. An earlier analysis of under 750 of the donors called V segments functional above 56.7% productive rearrangements and segregating when the between-donor standard deviation exceeded 5%. A statistical classification framework was developed to diagnose cytomegalovirus status using the catalog of TCR beta chain sequences. In a later analysis, TCR nucleotide sequences were compared against IMGT/GENE-DB human TR gene sequences so that V and J genes could be assigned. In a later analysis, CDR3 sequences and most-parsimonious VDJ recombination scenarios were assigned using the TCRdist pipeline. In a later analysis, every TCR beta chain was defined by the combination of its CDR3 amino acid sequence and its V-gene family, and reads without a unique V-gene family were dropped. To address suspected cross-contamination and a sequencing artifact, a later analysis removed roughly 580 highly shared, low-generation-probability nucleotide sequences. For each public chain, a later analysis derived a clonal expansion index from normalized ranks of inferred template counts within each repertoire. In a later analysis, generation probabilities were computed using a VDJ recombination model fitted to out-of-frame rearrangements, and the results were checked against IGoR. A later analysis scored TCR-TCR, TCR-HLA and TCR-CMV co-occurrence with hypergeometric tests, applying a repertoire-size bias correction to TCR pairs. To estimate false discovery rates, a later analysis permuted the HLA or CMV assignments 20 times. In a later analysis, co-occurring TCRs were grouped with DBSCAN, and TCRdist sequence similarity was added when clustering was performed within HLA-allele-positive subsets. Co-occurrence clustering excluded repertoires with fewer than 30,000 or more than 120,000 public chains, plus five with anomalous nucleotide sharing. TCRdb provides this immuneACCESS table in a form limited to in-frame rearrangements. Some clones are lacking; in checked studies, under half of them reflect an unresolved V gene, and why the rest are absent is not known. Clonal size and the V and J genes are those of that table, whereas D and trimming came from the DNA. For this sample there are over 80,000 clones; 65% to 90% appear just once. Of the sample, around 3.2% is held by the ten largest clones.

This TCR came from a man younger than 45 in good health and CMV-seropositive. The specimen sequenced was PBMCs.

The DNA sequence is as follows: TGTGCCAGCACCCCCGGGCCCCGGGAGCGACGAAACACCGGGGAGCTGTTTTTT. This translates into CASTPGPRERRNTGELFF. The chain joins TRBV25-1 to TRBJ2-2; a tentative D match to TRBD2 spans 6 bases. V and J are truncated by 7 bases and 2 bases respectively, leaving an intervening sequence of 23 bases. CDR1 MGHDK and CDR2 SYGVNS were looked up in the germline V gene. The CDR3 contains 18 residues, cysteine and phenylalanine counted. Of all the DNA, just the CDR3 is kept, 54 bases in frame from base 1.